This T cell receptor (beta chain) was profiled in a study of blood T cells in healthy people across ages. Whole-study findings and limits: Estimates drawn from one million T cells were deemed to understate diversity.

The authors ran a second PCR of about 6 to 12 cycles using a sample-barcoded 5' primer and a J-beta primer mix. Every sample gave at least 3 million paired-end reads containing CDR3. TCRdb fed the 5' RACE reads into MiXCR, producing one record per CDR3 protein. This sample has 750,000 to 1,000,000 distinct CDR3 sequences; about 29% occur once, and the top ten carry about 9.4%. The CDR3 extends over 15 amino acids. Trimming cost V 2 bases and J 5 bases; bases outside gene matches: 9. Per the germline V gene, CDR1 is MNHNY and CDR2 is SVGAGI (reference sequence). The sample holds many counts of this clonotype. Its antigen remains unknown. These sequences were also reported in another study, on T cells of mothers and their children. That paper notes: A primer called M1S, used in the second PCR, added sample barcodes and 2-4 random nucleotides. Every mother produced more than 8.5 million TCR beta CDR3 reads, whereas every child provided around 3 million.

The chain recombines TRBV6-6 with TRBJ2-7, with 7 bases matching TRBD1. Sequencing was done on a sample of blood. This TCR was sampled from a middle-aged woman in good health. The DNA for the CDR3 is TGTGCCAGCAGTTACCTCGACAGGGATTTCGACGAGCAGTACTTC. It specifies CASSYLDRDFDEQYF.